What follows describes a single TCR beta chain. No antigen is known for it. These data are taken from a study of T cells expressing NK-cell markers. Turning to the study itself: It was sorted CD3+CD56+NKG2C+, CD3+CD56+NKG2C- and CD3+CD56-NKG2C+ T cells that supplied the TCR beta repertoires. General observations from the study: Among several donors, these clonotypes also ranked first in the CD3+CD56-NKG2C+ fraction. In 5 or 6 donors, dominant CD3+CD56+NKG2C+ clonotypes ranked among the top 10 CD8+ clonotypes.

Beta-chain TCR cDNA was generated via 5'RACE template switching with UMIs. Using the 5' RACE reads, TCRdb records one entry per CDR3 protein without DNA. The listing contains almost 450,000 distinct CDR3 sequences. The source is a woman between 18 and 75 years old in good health. The sequenced sample was blood T cells: a sorted CD56 or NKG2C T cell subset, CD4+ or CD8+ T cells, or bulk PBMC T cells (not recorded which).

The CDR3 sequence is CASSQVTGVNYGYTF. This rearrangement joins TRBV4-1 to TRBJ1-2; TCRdb lists TRBD1, though no DNA is available to test this call. The CDR3 spans 15 residues. The germline CDR1 and CDR2 sequences are MGHRA and YSYEKL.